These T cell receptor beta chains were read from a single sample in a study of blood T cell repertoires in COVID-19. Generated by immunoSEQ multiplex PCR, the TCRdb table keeps only in-frame clones and is missing some. The table lists some 140,000 clones, roughly 85% of them singletons. The sample consisted of peripheral blood. These TCRs come from a human donor in a cohort sampled during active COVID-19. Both conserved end residues are part of each CDR3. D genes are given only for firm matches. A clone size is listed for some rows: how often the clone was seen (once, few, many), or a class if it is expanded.

j_call: TRBJ1-2; v_call: TRBV5-1; d_call: .; clone_size: once; cdr3_aa: CASSPGGVTGPQTRSGYTF; cdr3_nt: TGCGCCAGCAGCCCTGGGGGGGTAACAGGGCCTCAGACGCGGAGTGGCTACACCTTC
j_call: TRBJ1-5; v_call: TRBV21-1; d_call: .; clone_size: .; cdr3_aa: CASSSHRGSNQPQHF; cdr3_nt: TGTGCCAGCAGCTCGCACAGGGGTAGCAATCAGCCCCAGCATTTT
j_call: TRBJ2-3; v_call: TRBV24-1; d_call: TRBD2; clone_size: .; cdr3_aa: CATSDTLAGPTDTQYF; cdr3_nt: TGTGCCACCAGTGACACCCTAGCGGGGCCCACAGATACGCAGTATTTT
j_call: TRBJ2-7; v_call: TRBV5-1; d_call: TRBD1; clone_size: .; cdr3_aa: CASSTEPGQSYEQYF; cdr3_nt: TGCGCCAGCAGCACAGAACCGGGACAGAGCTACGAGCAGTACTTC
j_call: TRBJ2-5; v_call: TRBV5-4; d_call: .; clone_size: .; cdr3_aa: CASSRGHVAETQYF; cdr3_nt: TGTGCCAGCAGCAGGGGCCATGTCGCGGAGACCCAGTACTTC
j_call: TRBJ1-4; v_call: TRBV5-1; d_call: .; clone_size: .; cdr3_aa: CASSPVPGEKLFF; cdr3_nt: TGCGCCAGCAGCCCGGTCCCGGGGGAAAAACTGTTTTTT
j_call: TRBJ2-1; v_call: TRBV5-4; d_call: TRBD1; clone_size: .; cdr3_aa: CASRRRQGVSDEQFF; cdr3_nt: TGTGCCAGCAGGCGACGACAGGGGGTTTCCGATGAGCAGTTCTTC
j_call: TRBJ1-4; v_call: TRBV12-3/TRBV12-4; d_call: .; clone_size: .; cdr3_aa: CASGPGLVEKLFF; cdr3_nt: TGTGCCAGCGGACCAGGGTTAGTAGAAAAACTGTTTTTT
j_call: TRBJ2-4; v_call: TRBV7-9; d_call: .; clone_size: .; cdr3_aa: CASSLAQKEALRAKNIQYF; cdr3_nt: TGTGCCAGCAGCTTAGCGCAGAAGGAGGCTCTTCGTGCCAAAAACATTCAGTACTTC
j_call: TRBJ2-1; v_call: TRBV5-1; d_call: TRBD2; clone_size: .; cdr3_aa: CASSLGTSSNEQFF; cdr3_nt: TGCGCCAGCAGCTTGGGGACTAGCAGCAATGAGCAGTTCTTC
j_call: TRBJ1-2; v_call: TRBV12-3/TRBV12-4; d_call: .; clone_size: once; cdr3_aa: CASSNRVTYGYTF; cdr3_nt: TGTGCCAGCAGTAACAGGGTAACGTATGGCTACACCTTC
j_call: TRBJ2-2; v_call: TRBV5-1; d_call: TRBD2; clone_size: .; cdr3_aa: CASSPGSAGGPGGELFF; cdr3_nt: TGCGCCAGCAGCCCAGGCTCGGCGGGAGGTCCGGGCGGGGAGCTGTTTTTT
j_call: TRBJ2-3; v_call: TRBV4-3; d_call: TRBD2; clone_size: .; cdr3_aa: CASSPNLAASTDTQYF; cdr3_nt: TGCGCCAGCAGCCCTAATCTAGCGGCTAGCACAGATACGCAGTATTTT